Included here is one T cell receptor (beta chain) sequence, with context. The table lists this clone with a count of one. Its antigen target is currently unknown. No much larger clonotype is one base removed from it; base qualities were not supplied. TCRbeta CDR3 regions were amplified from genomic DNA by means of the immunoSEQ Assay, a bias-controlled multiplex PCR. In the authors' own workflow: The number of nucleated cells in each sample was estimated by amplification of reference gene primers within the assay. Sequence reads were collapsed and filtered to measure the absolute abundance of every unique TCRbeta CDR3 rearrangement. Productive Simpson clonality was computed per sample as the square root of Simpson's diversity index over productive rearrangements. TCRdb stores this immuneACCESS table with in-frame sequences only. Part of the clones is absent; in the studies checked, under half of the shortfall reflects unresolved V genes, and no reason is known for the rest. V and J calls and clone size are as listed in that table; D and trimming were resolved from the DNA. The sample contains over 200,000 clones, approximately 87% of them found a single time. The ten largest clones capture 2% to 3% of the sample.

The germline V gene specifies MDHEN as CDR1 and SYDVKM as CDR2. V was cut back by 2 bases and J by 1 base, leaving a gap of 9 bases between them. Including the terminal cysteine and phenylalanine, the CDR3 comprises 16 residues. CDR3 DNA only is kept here, 48 bases in frame from base 1. These data belong to a study of blood T cell repertoires in COVID-19 (dated by TCRdb to 2020 to 2022). Some background on the complete study: Samples from collaborators originated in the United States, Italy and Spain and spanned both the acute and convalescent phases of COVID-19. Samples came from the ongoing ImmuneRACE study (first 160 participants) plus 1,254 subjects from 6 global collaborators. HLA class I and class II types, where available, came from metadata supplied by the sample provider rather than from assay-based typing. The prospective study material was composed of cDNA or gDNA derived from T cells, B-cell-depleted T cells, or PBMCs. The repertoires were released in a freely available public database meant as a resource for research on the immune response to SARS-CoV-2. A de-identified subject ID, COVID-19 status, age in years and sex were almost always included in the sample metadata. The dataset comprised deeply sampled blood TCRbeta repertoires from subjects exposed to, actively infected with, or recovered from COVID-19. Overall study outcomes, separate from this receptor: Clinical and demographic metadata were provided uncurated, with the amount varying by source and participant.

Each collaborating institution followed its own protocols to collect whole blood in K2EDTA tubes. Collaborator samples were shipped for TCRbeta analysis as frozen whole blood, isolated PBMCs, or DNA extracted from either sample type. This clonotype was obtained from a woman aged 70 to 79 with active or convalescent COVID-19. Rearrangement joined TRBV28 to TRBJ2-6, with a weak D call of TRBD1 (5 bases match). Sample: peripheral blood. The DNA reads TGTGCCAGCAGTTTACCCCAGGGATCTGGGGCCAACGTCCTGACTTTC. Its protein reads: CASSLPQGSGANVLTF.